The source of this T cell receptor beta chain is a study of Ad26.COV2.S vaccination and SARS-CoV-2 variants (dated by TCRdb to about 2021). About the full investigation: Vaccine-arm donors were drawn from COV1001, a multicentre, randomized, double-blind, placebo-controlled phase I-IIa trial of Ad26.COV2.S in healthy adults. The TCR-sequenced set comprised about 32 samples: 19 Ad26.COV2.S vaccine recipients, 5 placebo recipients and 8 SARS-CoV-2 convalescent individuals. Investigators did not know the trial group allocation while performing experiments and assessing outcomes. Ad26.COV2.S was administered intramuscularly at 5 x 10^10 or 1 x 10^11 viral particles, either as a single shot or as two shots given 56 days apart. TCRbeta repertoire sequencing served as the tool for gauging how specific and how broad the SARS-CoV-2-reactive T cell receptors were following Ad26.COV2.S vaccination. Participants in the trial were split at random into five groups of five each, receiving low-dose or high-dose Ad26.COV2.S once or twice, or else placebo on both occasions. Here is what the overall study found, with its caveats: The study was not powered for comparison of responses between vaccine doses or regimens. Non-spike TCR breadth was comparable between vaccine and placebo recipients, consistent with the vaccine containing only spike. According to the authors, total T cell responses may have been underestimated by the TCR breadth and depth analyses. After vaccination, substantial breadth of spike-specific CD8+ and CD4+ T cell responses was reported. Ad26.COV2.S recipients had higher spike-specific TCR breadth than placebo recipients (P = 0.0014).

With respect to this clone: Its antigen remains unidentified. Per-base qualities were not stored, and no clone one base away is much larger.

The immunoSEQ Assay was used to sequence TCRbeta CDR3 regions. After extraction, genomic DNA underwent amplification by bias-controlled multiplex PCR, followed by high-throughput sequencing. As for the original processing: To quantify the absolute abundance of every unique TCRbeta CDR3 region, sequences were collapsed and filtered. T cell fraction was estimated by normalization of TCRbeta template counts to usable DNA, with usable DNA being measured through amplification of reference genes present in all nucleated cells. Repertoire TCRs were annotated as SARS-CoV-2-specific when V gene, CDR3 amino acid sequence and J gene were exactly matched to a known reactive TCR set. MIRA supplied the reference SARS-CoV-2 TCR set, which was filtered for enrichment in COVID-19-positive ImmuneCODE repertoires so that public or cross-reactive TCRs were removed. Using the MIRA antigens, annotated TCRs were further analysed by specific ORF or by position within an ORF. Breadth was defined as the number of annotated unique rearrangements divided by the total number of unique productive rearrangements, and depth was defined as the summed frequency of the annotated unique rearrangements. Two-sided Wilcoxon rank-sum tests were applied when comparing TCR breadth between groups. Not all clones reach the TCRdb copy of this immuneACCESS table, which keeps in-frame sequences only. Checked studies attribute under half of the gap to unresolved V genes and leave the rest unexplained. Clonal size and the V and J genes are those of that table, whereas D and trimming came from the DNA. This sample lists about 350,000 clones; more than 85% were detected once. 5% of the sample is taken by the ten largest.

The treatment or condition label on this specimen signifies: over 15 received Ad26.COV2.S at low or high dose, single or two shots; about 5 received placebo; per-sample allocation not given. Repertoires of vaccine and placebo recipients were sequenced from samples collected on day 63 after the first injection. In Cohort 1b, about two dozen adults aged 18-55 years were enrolled at a single site in Boston, USA, between 29 July and 7 August 2020. Ad26.COV2.S was a replication-incompetent adenovirus type 26 vector expressing a prefusion-stabilized SARS-CoV-2 spike protein from the original Wuhan strain. The germline V gene specifies MDHEN as CDR1 and SYDVKM as CDR2. The CDR3 spans 15 residues, from the cysteine through the phenylalanine. The CDR3 DNA has 45 bases and is translated from base 1. V is trimmed back by 7 bases and J by 3 bases, and the junction contains 5 bases that no gene match accounts for.

The input for sequencing was peripheral blood, taken in a trial of Ad26.COV2.S vaccine versus placebo. The sequence is built from TRBV28 and TRBJ2-3; TRBD2 matches 12 bases in the middle. The TCR was taken from a person aged 18 to 59 who received the Ad26.COV2.S COVID-19 vaccine or a placebo. CDR3 region: CASIPSGRGTDTQYF. The sequenced DNA is TGTGCCAGCATCCCTAGCGGGAGGGGGACAGATACGCAGTATTTT.